The present T cell receptor beta chain was sequenced within a study of T cells in Graves' hyperthyroidism and ophthalmopathy. This clonotype has ten or more counts. The CDR3 is made up of 18 amino acids. V lost 0 bases, J lost 6 bases, and 15 bases stayed unmatched. Each diagnosis drew on symptoms, thyroxine, TRAb, thyroid ultrasound and orbital computed tomography findings. RNA transcripts were the template for amplifying TCR beta CDR3 regions. In the first-round RT-PCR of the TCR CDR3, the HTBI primer set was used. Each CDR3 protein is one row after TCRdb ran MiXCR on the multiplex PCR reads. The data contain fewer than 450,000 distinct CDR3 sequences, roughly 15% of them singletons.

The V call is TRBV12-3 or TRBV12-4, the J call TRBJ1-2; TRBD1 matches 8 bases. The TCR originated in a woman aged 25 to 39 with Graves' hyperthyroidism that later progressed to Graves' ophthalmopathy. Sequenced input: blood. The CDR3 DNA sequence: TGTGCCAGCAGTTTAGCCTTAAACCCCCTCAGGGGGCGGAATGGCTACACCTTC. This gives the protein CASSLALNPLRGRNGYTF.